Shown below are 5 T cell receptor beta chains from a single sample sequenced in a study of shared clonotypes between healthy human individuals. Assay used: immunoSEQ multiplex PCR; TCRdb lists only in-frame clones, some missing. The data hold hundreds of thousands of clones, with roughly 72% observed a single time. The sample was PBMCs. The receptors here all came from a woman in her thirties or forties in good health. Some clones in this sample may be carry-over from other donors' samples.

As DNA, the CDR3 is TGCGCCAGCAGCCCTCAGCTAGCGGGAGTTGAGACCCAGTACTTC. It translates to CASSPQLAGVETQYF. The V and J genes are TRBV4-3 and TRBJ2-5, with 10 nucleotides matching TRBD2. The CDR3 runs to 15 residues. Germline values: CDR1 LGHNA, CDR2 YSLEER. V shed 4 bases and J 5 bases; nucleotides not matched to a gene: 7.

This clone was counted a single time. CDR3 DNA: TGTGCCAGCAGCTTGGGGAGTCAGCTCACAGATACGCAGTATTTT. It specifies CASSLGSQLTDTQYF. The rearrangement joins TRBV5-4 to TRBJ2-3; D is undetermined. The CDR3 sequence is 15 residues long. V dropped 0 bases and J dropped 2 bases, with 10 bases sitting between them. Per germline, CDR1 SGHNT and CDR2 YYREEE (reference sequence).

This sequence joins TRBV6-1 and TRBJ2-5; D perhaps matches TRBD1 (6 bases). Germline V gene data show CDR1 as MNHNS and CDR2 as SASEGT. V dropped 4 bases and J dropped 4 bases, with 19 bases sitting between them. The CDR3 extends over 16 amino acids. For the CDR3, the DNA is TGTGCCAGCAGTGTGGAGCCAGGGGTGCACGGAGAGACCCAGTACTTC. Amino acids: CASSVEPGVHGETQYF.

This clone was counted a single time. This sequence joins TRBV7-6 and TRBJ1-4; D unresolved. V lost 7 bases, J lost 0 bases, and 15 bases lay in between. Germline V gene data show CDR1 as SGHVS and CDR2 as FNYEAQ. The CDR3 runs 16 residues. The CDR3 sequence: CASTRVGGATNEKLFF. The DNA of the CDR3 is TGTGCCAGCACCCGCGTTGGCGGGGCAACTAATGAAAAACTGTTTTTT.

V is TRBV10-2 and J is TRBJ2-2; the match to TRBD2 covers 7 bases. CDR3 length: 15 residues. The germline CDR1 and CDR2 sequences are WSHSY and SAAADI. Germline trimming cut 0 bases from V and 3 bases from J; bases unmatched to any gene: 1. The CDR3 nucleotides read TGCGCCAGCAGTGAGTCTGGGGGGGACACCGGGGAGCTGTTTTTT. This translates into CASSESGGDTGELFF.